The next 12 T cell receptor beta chains were all read from a single sample in a study of CD8 T cells in ankylosing spondylitis. TCRdb analysed the 5' RACE reads with MiXCR anew, one entry per CDR3 protein. The sample has about 800,000 distinct CDR3 sequences; 10% to 15% are singletons. These receptors' antigens are unknown. Study-level points and caveats: A TCR beta motif of roughly 8 highly homologous variants seemed to mark ankylosing spondylitis blood.

Input material: blood, either unsorted or a sorted T cell fraction (not recorded which). The receptors were sampled from a male donor with ankylosing spondylitis.

In this sample, this clonotype turned up a few times. The junction and the germline gene differ at one end; a read error may be behind it. The chain recombines TRBV7-7 with TRBJ2-7; D assignment may be TRBD1 or TRBD2 (5 bases each). Germline V gene data show CDR1 as SSHAT and CDR2 as FNYEAQ (reference sequence). This CDR3 comprises 14 residues. The CDR3 is CASSHGTVGYEQYF. Here the CDR3 DNA reads TGTGCTAGCAGCCACGGGACGGTAGGCTACGAGCAGTACTTC.

This clonotype was seen a few times. The chain joins TRBV5-1 to TRBJ2-7; perhaps TRBD1 as D (6 bases). Germline lookup yields CDR1 SGHRS and CDR2 YFSETQ. Between the trimmed V and J ends, which lost 0 bases and 5 bases, there was a span of 15 bases. This CDR3 contains 15 residues. This chain's CDR3 is CASSLGAGADHEQYF. CDR3 in DNA: TGCGCCAGCAGCTTGGGGGCAGGGGCCGACCACGAGCAGTACTTC.

The chain employs TRBV20-1 and TRBJ2-3, with D uncertain. Looked up from germline, CDR1 is DFQATT and CDR2 is SNEGSKA (reference sequence). The CDR3 consists of 13 residues. Trimming cost V 2 bases and J 2 bases, with 8 bases left between them. This chain's CDR3 is CSARIPSTDTQYF. In DNA, the CDR3 is TGCAGTGCTAGAATCCCATCCACAGATACGCAGTATTTT.

This clonotype showed up just a few times. The chain has TRBV20-1 and TRBJ1-1, with a possible D match to TRBD1 (5 bases). Trimming stripped 7 bases from V and 0 bases from J, with 18 bases between. The CDR3 contains 15 residues. The V gene's germline CDR1 is DFQATT and CDR2 SNEGSKA (reference sequence). The CDR3 loop is CSVPLRGSMNTEAFF. CDR3 sequence (DNA): TGCAGTGTCCCCCTTCGGGGCTCCATGAACACTGAAGCTTTCTTT.

This rearrangement joins TRBV11-2 to TRBJ2-2; 7 bases map to TRBD1. The CDR3 loop spans 14 amino acids. Germline assignment: CDR1 SGHAT and CDR2 FQNNGV. V gave up 3 bases and J gave up 7 bases; unmatched junction bases: 5. The CDR3 nucleotides read TGTGCCAGCAGCTTTAGACAGGGACACGGGGAGCTGTTTTTT. It codes for CASSFRQGHGELFF. Full variable domain (missing parts from reference TRBV11-2 and TRBJ2-2): EAGVAQSPRYKIIEKRQSVAFWCNPISGHATLYWYQQILGQGPKLLIQFQNNGVVDDSQLPKDRFSAERLKGVDSTLKIQPAKLEDSAVYLCASSFRQGHGELFFGEGSRLTVL.

The V call is TRBV6-2 or TRBV6-3, the J call TRBJ2-6; possible D gene TRBD1, 5 bases. CDR1 MNHEY and CDR2 SVGEGT come from the germline V gene. V lost 2 bases to trimming and J lost 2 bases, with 13 bases between them. CDR3 length equals 17 residues. The CDR3 spells CASSYGRVRTGANVLTF. The CDR3, as DNA: TGTGCCAGCAGTTACGGCAGGGTCAGGACTGGGGCCAACGTCCTGACTTTC.

This clonotype was counted ten times or more. This rearrangement joins TRBV10-3 to TRBJ1-2; weak D call: TRBD1 (5 bases). Germline loops: CDR1 ENHRY, CDR2 SYGVKD. There are 18 residues in the CDR3. V lost 6 bases to trimming and J lost 0 bases, with 23 bases between them. The chain's CDR3 is CAISPLRPGTTANYGYTF. The CDR3 DNA reads TGTGCCATCAGCCCCCTTAGGCCAGGGACTACCGCTAACTATGGCTACACCTTC.

This chain links TRBV20-1 with TRBJ1-1; no clear D. The CDR3 is 12 residues long. V dropped 5 bases and J dropped 4 bases, with 11 bases sitting between them. In germline, CDR1 is DFQATT, CDR2 SNEGSKA (reference sequence). The CDR3 DNA reads as TGCAGTGCTCCTCTGGCGGGCACTGAAGCTTTCTTT. Protein product: CSAPLAGTEAFF.

This clonotype was seen more than once but under ten times. The chain combines TRBV11-2 with TRBJ1-1; D possibly corresponds to TRBD1 (5 bases). The germline V gene encodes CDR1 SGHAT and CDR2 FQNNGV. The V gene lost 5 bases and the J gene lost 5 bases, with 21 bases spanning the gap. The CDR3 runs 16 residues. CDR3 sequence reads: CASSTRPGMGWTEAFF. The CDR3, as DNA: TGTGCCAGCAGCACTCGCCCAGGGATGGGTTGGACTGAAGCTTTCTTT.

J is TRBJ2-3 and V is TRBV5-1; 7 bases are a match to TRBD2. J lost 5 bases, V lost 4 bases, and 7 bases had no gene match. The CDR3 runs 14 residues. Germline V lookup: CDR1 SGHRS, CDR2 YFSETQ. The CDR3 DNA reads TGCGCCAGCAGCCCGGCGGGGGTGGGAGATACGCAGTATTTT. Protein product: CASSPAGVGDTQYF.

This clonotype was observed a few times. This chain connects TRBV18 to TRBJ2-5, with D hard to call. Germline lookup yields CDR1 KGHSH and CDR2 LQKENI. The V end was cut by 5 bases, the J end by 0 bases, with 7 bases between. This CDR3 spans 13 amino acids. CDR3 loop: CASSSPYQETQYF. The CDR3 bases are TGTGCCAGCTCATCGCCGTACCAAGAGACCCAGTACTTC.

This sequence joins TRBV5-4 and TRBJ1-2, with D perhaps TRBD1 (5 bases). V was trimmed by 4 bases and J by 6 bases, leaving 10 bases between them. Looked up from germline, CDR1 is SGHNT and CDR2 is YYREEE (reference sequence). This CDR3 has 12 amino acids. This CDR3 reads CASSVDKHGYTF. Here the CDR3 DNA reads TGTGCCAGCAGCGTGGACAAGCATGGCTACACCTTC. The complete variable domain, with remaining parts taken from reference TRBV5-4 and TRBJ1-2, reads ETGVTQSPTHLIKTRGQQVTLRCSSQSGHNTVSWYQQALGQGPQFIFQYYREEENGRGNFPPRFSGLQFPNYSSELNVNALELDDSALYLCASSVDKHGYTFGSGTRLTVV.